These 28 T cell receptor beta chains share one sample of origin, sequenced in a study of CD8 T cells in Susac syndrome (dated by TCRdb to 2018 to 2020). Preparation of the library involved the immunoSEQ multiplex PCR assay. RNA was extracted using the RNeasy kit, and about 0.5 to 1 microgram was reverse transcribed with random hexamers. TCRdb itself trimmed the public reads at Q25 with fastp, ran MiXCR and retained productive beta chains. CDR3 protein sequences are deduplicated, and each keeps its most common genes and DNA. In this sample the table shows 150,000 or so distinct CDR3 sequences, approximately 95% of which occur a single time. The leading ten clones occupy approximately 0.12% of the sample. Specimen: CD4+ T cells from PBMCs. The receptors originated from a human donor with Susac syndrome.

V is TRBV18 and J is TRBJ1-6; D not resolved. This CDR3 is built from 15 residues. In germline, CDR1 is KGHSH, CDR2 LQKENI. Trimming shortened V by 3 bases and J by 5 bases, and 11 bases separated the two germline ends. Here the CDR3 DNA reads TGTGCCAGCTCACCCCAGCTTAGAGATAATTCACCCCTCCACTTT. Its translation: CASSPQLRDNSPLHF.

V gene TRBV15 combines with J gene TRBJ2-2; TRBD1 agrees at 8 bases. The V segment lost 3 bases and the J segment 3 bases; nucleotides outside the gene matches: 9. The germline V gene has CDR1 LNHNV and CDR2 YYDKDF (reference sequence). The CDR3 is made up of 17 amino acids. The CDR3 DNA follows: TGTGCCACCAGCAGTTCCTGGGAGGACAGGGACACCGGGGAGCTGTTTTTT. It codes for CATSSSWEDRDTGELFF. Full variable domain (outside the CDR3, taken from reference TRBV15 and TRBJ2-2): DAMVIQNPRYQVTQFGKPVTLSCSQTLNHNVMYWYQQKSSQAPKLLFHYYDKDFNNEADTPDNFQSRRPNTSFCFLDIRSPGLGDTAMYLCATSSSWEDRDTGELFFGEGSRLTVL.

The table lists this clonotype with a count of one. This sequence joins TRBV5-1 and TRBJ2-5, with D uncertain. There are 14 residues in the CDR3. The germline gives CDR1 SGHRS, CDR2 YFSETQ. V gave up 1 base and J gave up 8 bases, with 15 bases separating them. The CDR3 DNA reads TGCGCCAGCAGCTTGTTATCCGAGACCCAAACCCAGTACTTC. This gives the protein CASSLLSETQTQYF.

The J gene is TRBJ1-2, the V gene TRBV12-3 or TRBV12-4; 10 bases map to TRBD1. The junction had 8 bases not matched to a gene; V was cut back by 5 bases and J by 5 bases. CDR3 length: 15 residues. The CDR3 DNA is TGTGCCAGCAGTCTCGCGGGACAGGGGATTTATGGCTACACCTTC. This gives the protein CASSLAGQGIYGYTF.

The genes are TRBV7-2 and TRBJ2-7; D not resolved. CDR3 length: 13 amino acids. Per germline, CDR1 SGHTA and CDR2 FQGNSA. Between the trimmed V and J ends, which lost 4 bases and 4 bases, there was a span of 11 bases. CDR3: CASSSNFLYEQYF. As DNA, the CDR3 is TGTGCCAGCAGCTCCAACTTCCTTTACGAGCAGTACTTC.

This clonotype was picked up one time. V usage is TRBV5-4 and J usage is TRBJ1-2; a possible D gene is TRBD1 (5 bases). Germline lookup yields CDR1 SGHNT and CDR2 YYREEE (reference sequence). V lost 4 bases, J lost 4 bases, and 23 bases lay in between. The CDR3 consists of 17 residues. CDR3: CASSPGIGGVQIYGYTF. The CDR3 nucleotides are TGTGCCAGCAGCCCAGGGATTGGGGGTGTACAGATCTATGGCTACACCTTC.

The V call is TRBV25-1, the J call TRBJ2-5; D might be TRBD1 (6 bases). V was clipped by 1 base and J by 5 bases, with 8 bases between them. The germline CDR1 and CDR2 sequences are MGHDK and SYGVNS. The CDR3 length is 13 residues. CDR3 in amino acids: CASSELGGETQYF. The DNA for the CDR3 is TGTGCCAGCAGTGAATTAGGGGGTGAGACCCAGTACTTC.

Here the CDR3 DNA reads TGTGCCTGGGGTGGAGGCAATCAGCCCCAGCATTTT. It specifies CAWGGGNQPQHF. J is TRBJ1-5 and V is TRBV30; D remains unclear. The CDR3 runs to 12 residues. Germline V gene sequence: CDR1 GTSNPN, CDR2 SVGIG (reference sequence). V was shortened by 5 bases and J by 2 bases, with 7 bases between the two germline ends.

The J gene is TRBJ2-5, the V gene TRBV7-2; tentatively, D is TRBD1 (5 bases). Germline V gene lookup returns CDR1 SGHTA and CDR2 FQGNSA. The CDR3 spans 14 residues. V lost 4 bases, J lost 1 base, and 10 bases lay in between. CDR3 loop: CASSYTGFQETQYF. CDR3 coding DNA: TGTGCCAGCAGCTACACAGGATTCCAAGAGACCCAGTACTTC.

The V and J genes are TRBV6-5 and TRBJ2-7; 8 nucleotides agree with TRBD2. Germline CDR1 and CDR2: MNHEY and SVGAGI. This CDR3 spans 14 amino acids. J gave up 4 bases and V 6 bases, and 8 bases lay outside the gene matches. CDR3 sequence: CASSPGTSGYEQYV. The CDR3 nucleotides are TGTGCCAGCAGCCCCGGGACTAGTGGGTACGAGCAGTACGTC.

This clonotype was seen only a few times. The genes are TRBV7-2 and TRBJ2-4; tentative D call: TRBD1 (6 bases). This CDR3 region has 12 residues. Looked up from germline, CDR1 is SGHTA and CDR2 is FQGNSA. The V gene lost 3 bases and the J gene lost 6 bases, with 6 bases spanning the gap. CDR3 sequence: CASSLDRNIQYF. The CDR3, as DNA: TGTGCCAGCAGCTTGGACAGAAACATTCAGTACTTC.

The chain uses TRBV6-6 and TRBJ1-1; D gene uncertain. The CDR3 has 12 amino acids. CDR1 and CDR2 from the germline V gene are MNHNY and SVGAGI (reference sequence). V was pared by 2 bases and J by 3 bases, with 4 bases between. The CDR3 bases are TGTGCCAGCAGTTACGGCTACACTGAAGCTTTCTTT. Translation gives CASSYGYTEAFF.

The chain carries TRBV7-2 and TRBJ1-5, with D perhaps TRBD1 (5 bases). Germline CDR1 reads SGHTA; CDR2 reads FQGNSA. This CDR3 comprises 16 residues. Trimming shortened V by 5 bases and J by 5 bases, and 19 bases separated the two germline ends. As DNA, the CDR3 is TGTGCCAGCAGCATAACGGTGGGGGGAAAGGATCAGCCCCAGCATTTT. It yields the protein CASSITVGGKDQPQHF.

This clonotype was seen only once. The rearrangement uses TRBV5-4 and TRBJ2-7; no reliable D call. This CDR3 contains 13 residues. Trimming removed 2 bases from V and 1 base from J, with 7 bases in between. Looked up from germline, CDR1 is SGHNT and CDR2 is YYREEE (reference sequence). The CDR3 DNA reads as TGTGCCAGCAGCTTACAGAGATCCTACGAGCAGTACTTC. Amino acids: CASSLQRSYEQYF. Full variable domain (outside the CDR3, taken from reference TRBV5-4 and TRBJ2-7): ETGVTQSPTHLIKTRGQQVTLRCSSQSGHNTVSWYQQALGQGPQFIFQYYREEENGRGNFPPRFSGLQFPNYSSELNVNALELDDSALYLCASSLQRSYEQYFGPGTRLTVT.

This clonotype was counted once. The rearrangement links TRBV9 to TRBJ1-6; D gene unclear. The V and J ends lost 3 bases and 6 bases respectively, with 7 bases between them. The germline V gene has CDR1 SGDLS and CDR2 YYNGEE. This CDR3 contains 13 residues. CDR3 coding DNA: TGTGCCAGCAGCGCCGCCCCTAATTCACCCCTCCACTTT. Amino acid sequence: CASSAAPNSPLHF.

The chain uses TRBV29-1 and TRBJ2-3; tentative D call: TRBD1 (5 bases). V lost 3 bases to trimming and J lost 4 bases, with 20 bases between them. There are 16 residues in the CDR3. Germline CDR1 and CDR2: SQVTM and ANQGSEA. The CDR3 DNA reads TGCAGCGTTGATGAATGGGGCCTCGTAAGACCAGATACGCAGTATTTT. It is translated as CSVDEWGLVRPDTQYF.

This chain connects TRBV4-1 to TRBJ2-7, with TRBD1 matching over 8 bases. From germline, CDR1 is MGHRA and CDR2 YSYEKL. J gave up 3 bases and V 1 base, and 11 bases lay outside the gene matches. The CDR3 runs 17 residues. CDR3 DNA: TGCGCCAGCAGCCAAGGATTGACAGGGGCCAACCTCTACGAGCAGTACTTC. Protein product: CASSQGLTGANLYEQYF.

The chain carries TRBV9 and TRBJ2-1, with TRBD2 matching over 12 bases. V shed 4 bases, J shed 0 bases, and the junction held 8 bases outside the gene matches. The CDR3 runs to 18 residues. Germline V gene data show CDR1 as SGDLS and CDR2 as YYNGEE. CDR3 nucleotides: TGTGCCAGCAGCCCCATGGGACTAGCGGGCCGCTCCTACAATGAGCAGTTCTTC. Translation: CASSPMGLAGRSYNEQFF.

This clonotype was seen more than once but under ten times. The chain is built from TRBV6-2 or TRBV6-3 and TRBJ1-2, with 8 bases identical to TRBD1. V was clipped by 5 bases and J by 2 bases; unmatched bases: 1. Germline assignment: CDR1 MNHEY and CDR2 SVGEGT. This CDR3 contains 13 residues. CDR3 in DNA: TGTGCCAGCAGTAGACAGGGGAACTATGGCTACACCTTC. Its protein is CASSRQGNYGYTF.

The chain joins TRBV6-1 to TRBJ2-1; possibly TRBD1 for D (5 bases). The CDR3 is 16 residues long. V lost 4 bases and J 6 bases, leaving 19 bases between the germline ends. Germline V gene sequence: CDR1 MNHNS, CDR2 SASEGT. DNA for the CDR3: TGTGCCAGCAGTGTGAAGGGGATACACTTACTCAATGAGCAGTTCTTC. This codes for CASSVKGIHLLNEQFF.

The genes are TRBV29-1 and TRBJ1-5; 7 nucleotides align to TRBD1. The V segment lost 4 bases and the J segment 2 bases; nucleotides outside the gene matches: 2. CDR3 size: 13 residues. Per germline, CDR1 SQVTM and CDR2 ANQGSEA. The CDR3 spells CSVARGGNQPQHF. The CDR3 DNA follows: TGCAGCGTTGCCAGGGGGGGCAATCAGCCCCAGCATTTT.

The rearrangement uses TRBV9 and TRBJ2-7; 8 bases are shared with TRBD1. The ends lost 0 bases at V and 4 bases at J; junction bases unmatched: 6. Germline CDR1 and CDR2: SGDLS and YYNGEE. CDR3 length equals 15 residues. The CDR3 region has the DNA TGTGCCAGCAGCGTAGACGGACAGGGACCGTACGAGCAGTACTTC. Translation gives CASSVDGQGPYEQYF.

The V call is TRBV6-6, the J call TRBJ2-4; no clear D gene. Germline V CDR1 and CDR2: MNHNY, SVGAGI (reference sequence). The CDR3 loop spans 13 amino acids. The ends were cut back, 2 bases at V and 6 bases at J, with 8 bases in the middle. The chain's CDR3 is CASSYPQINIQYF. The CDR3 coding sequence is TGTGCCAGCAGTTACCCGCAGATAAACATTCAGTACTTC.

This clonotype occurred a few times. This chain links TRBV28 with TRBJ1-4; D is unclear. The CDR3 totals 11 residues. CDR1 is MDHEN and CDR2 is SYDVKM in the germline V gene. V was clipped by 1 base and J by 7 bases, with 1 base between them. The CDR3 spells CASSLSEKLFF. CDR3 nucleotides: TGTGCCAGCAGTTTATCTGAAAAACTGTTTTTT.

This sequence joins TRBV18 and TRBJ2-1; TRBD2 matches 16 bases. The CDR3 contains 17 residues. CDR1 is KGHSH, CDR2 LQKENI, per germline. J lost 5 bases, V lost 3 bases, and 4 bases had no gene match. In DNA form, the CDR3 reads TGTGCCAGCTCACCCCCGGGACTAGCGGGAGGGCACAATGAGCAGTTCTTC. This sequence encodes CASSPPGLAGGHNEQFF.

This chain joins TRBV29-1 and TRBJ1-1, with D unclear. V was cut by 4 bases and J by 5 bases, with 14 bases left in between. CDR3 size: 13 residues. CDR1 SQVTM and CDR2 ANQGSEA come from the germline V gene. The CDR3 bases are TGCAGCGTTGGAGAAGGAGTTGCGACTGAAGCTTTCTTT. Protein product: CSVGEGVATEAFF.

The rearrangement uses TRBV6-2 or TRBV6-3 and TRBJ1-1, with 7 bases lining up with TRBD1. V dropped 4 bases and J dropped 1; count of bases not matched to a gene: 9. CDR3 length equals 16 residues. Germline assignment: CDR1 MNHEY and CDR2 SVGEGT. CDR3 sequence reads: CASSSPGDRANTEAFF. As DNA, the CDR3 is TGTGCCAGCAGTTCCCCAGGTGACAGGGCGAACACTGAAGCTTTCTTT.

The chain employs TRBV20-1 and TRBJ2-1; tentatively, D is TRBD1 or TRBD2 (6 bases each). The CDR3 extends over 14 amino acids. CDR1 DFQATT and CDR2 SNEGSKA come from the germline V gene (reference sequence). Trimming took 6 bases from V and 6 from J, leaving 18 bases between them. The CDR3 loop is CSATPVGGGNEQFF. The CDR3 DNA reads TGCAGTGCCACACCAGTCGGAGGGGGCAATGAGCAGTTCTTC.